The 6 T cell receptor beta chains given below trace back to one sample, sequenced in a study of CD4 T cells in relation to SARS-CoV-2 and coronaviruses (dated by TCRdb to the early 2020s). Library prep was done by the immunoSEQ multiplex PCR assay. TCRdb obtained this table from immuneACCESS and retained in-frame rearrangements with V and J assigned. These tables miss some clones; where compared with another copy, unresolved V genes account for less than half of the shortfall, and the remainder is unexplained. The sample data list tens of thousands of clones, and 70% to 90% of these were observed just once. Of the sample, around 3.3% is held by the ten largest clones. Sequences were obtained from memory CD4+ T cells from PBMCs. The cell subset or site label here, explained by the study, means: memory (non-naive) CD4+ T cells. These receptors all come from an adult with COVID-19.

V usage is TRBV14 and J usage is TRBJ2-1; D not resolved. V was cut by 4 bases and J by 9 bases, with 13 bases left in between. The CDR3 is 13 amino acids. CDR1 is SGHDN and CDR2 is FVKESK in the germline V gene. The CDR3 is CASSPSLGSEQFF. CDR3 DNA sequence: TGTGCCAGCAGCCCCTCATTAGGTAGTGAGCAGTTCTTC.

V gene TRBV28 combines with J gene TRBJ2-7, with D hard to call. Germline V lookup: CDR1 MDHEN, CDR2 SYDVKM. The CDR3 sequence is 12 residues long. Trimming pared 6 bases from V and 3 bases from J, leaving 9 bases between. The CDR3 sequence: CASRGPYYEQYF. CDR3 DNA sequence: TGTGCCAGCAGGGGCCCTTACTACGAGCAGTACTTC.

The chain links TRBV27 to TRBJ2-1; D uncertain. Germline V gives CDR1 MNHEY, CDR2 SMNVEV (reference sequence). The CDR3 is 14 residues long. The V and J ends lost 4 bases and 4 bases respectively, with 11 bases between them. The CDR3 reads CASSSRWSYNEQFF. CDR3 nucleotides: TGTGCCAGCAGTTCTAGGTGGAGTTACAATGAGCAGTTCTTC.

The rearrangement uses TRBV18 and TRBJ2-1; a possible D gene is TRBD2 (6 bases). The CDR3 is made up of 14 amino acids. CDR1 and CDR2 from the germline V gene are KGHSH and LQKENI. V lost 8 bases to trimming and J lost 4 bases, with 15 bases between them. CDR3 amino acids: CASHSWTTYNEQFF. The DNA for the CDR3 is TGTGCCAGCCACTCTTGGACTACATACAATGAGCAGTTCTTC.

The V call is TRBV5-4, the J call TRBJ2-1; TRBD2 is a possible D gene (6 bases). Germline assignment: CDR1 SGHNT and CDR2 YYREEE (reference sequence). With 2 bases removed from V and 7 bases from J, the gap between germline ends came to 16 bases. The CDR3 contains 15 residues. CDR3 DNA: TGTGCCAGCAGCTTAGGGATAGCGGTCACAAATGAGCAGTTCTTC. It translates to CASSLGIAVTNEQFF.

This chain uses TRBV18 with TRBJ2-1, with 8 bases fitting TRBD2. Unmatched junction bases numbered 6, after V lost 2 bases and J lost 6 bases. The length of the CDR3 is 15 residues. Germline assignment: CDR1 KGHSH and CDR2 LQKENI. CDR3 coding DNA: TGTGCCAGCTCACCATTAGCGGGAACGGGCAATGAGCAGTTCTTC. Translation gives CASSPLAGTGNEQFF.